Listed here are 23 T cell receptor beta chains from one sample, sequenced in a study of blood T cell repertoires in COVID-19. TCRdb keeps only in-frame clones here, not all; method: immunoSEQ multiplex PCR. In the table there are around 470,000 clones, about 90% of which are singletons. The sequenced material came from PBMCs or T cells enriched from blood (not recorded which). These TCRs come from a man aged 18 to 29 who had recovered from COVID-19.

Remarks on this clone: At one end the junction does not follow the germline gene, possibly because of a read error. The V and J genes are TRBV5-4 and TRBJ2-1; D may be TRBD2 (6 bases). Germline loops: CDR1 SGHNT, CDR2 YYREEE (reference sequence). This CDR3 contains 16 residues. CDR3 in amino acids: CASSSGGLASYNKQFF. The CDR3 DNA reads TGTGCCAGCAGCTCCGGCGGCCTAGCGAGCTACAATAAGCAGTTCTTC.

J is TRBJ1-6 and V is TRBV15; D call uncertain. CDR3 length: 18 amino acids. Germline CDR1 reads LNHNV; CDR2 reads YYDKDF (reference sequence). The V gene lost 5 bases and the J gene lost 0 bases, with 17 bases spanning the gap. The CDR3 bases are TGTGCCACCAGCCCTCGGCGGTCAAAACGCTCCTATAATTCACCCCTCCACTTT. It codes for CATSPRRSKRSYNSPLHF.

This clone was observed a single time. J is TRBJ2-1 and V is TRBV11-2, with 7 bases identical to TRBD2. CDR1 and CDR2 from the germline V gene are SGHAT and FQNNGV. Losses at the gene ends were 1 base for V and 5 bases for J; bases not matched to a gene: 5. The CDR3 has 15 residues. The CDR3 nucleotides are TGTGCCAGCAGCTTAGGTTCCCGGGAGGACAATGAGCAGTTCTTC. This encodes CASSLGSREDNEQFF.

V is TRBV30 and J is TRBJ1-1; 7 bases are shared with TRBD1. The junction had 5 bases not matched to a gene; V was cut back by 3 bases and J by 1 base. Germline V gene lookup returns CDR1 GTSNPN and CDR2 SVGIG (reference sequence). CDR3 length: 14 amino acids. CDR3 sequence reads: CAWRKQGRNTEAFF. The DNA for the CDR3 is TGTGCCTGGAGGAAACAGGGGAGGAACACTGAAGCTTTCTTT.

The chain uses TRBV7-9 and TRBJ1-1, with 12 positions matching TRBD1. The V segment lost 3 bases and the J segment 2 bases; nucleotides outside the gene matches: 13. The CDR3 length is 19 residues. Germline V gene lookup returns CDR1 SEHNR and CDR2 FQNEAQ (reference sequence). CDR3: CASSFPGQGAVYGNTEAFF. The DNA for the CDR3 is TGTGCCAGCAGCTTTCCGGGACAGGGGGCGGTTTATGGCAACACTGAAGCTTTCTTT.

V usage is TRBV11-2 and J usage is TRBJ1-2; no reliable D call. Germline values: CDR1 SGHAT, CDR2 FQNNGV. V was trimmed by 5 bases and J by 2 bases, leaving 12 bases between them. CDR3 size: 14 residues. The DNA of the CDR3 is TGTGCCAGCAGCCAAAATTCTGCGAACTATGGCTACACCTTC. The encoded protein is CASSQNSANYGYTF.

This chain joins TRBV28 and TRBJ1-6; 10 positions agree with TRBD1. Germline lookup yields CDR1 MDHEN and CDR2 SYDVKM. The CDR3 length is 15 residues. With V trimmed by 6 bases and J by 9 bases, 8 bases remained unmatched. CDR3 amino acids: CASRGQGSGGSPLHF. The CDR3 nucleotides read TGTGCCAGCAGGGGACAGGGGTCAGGTGGTTCACCCCTCCACTTT.

The CDR3 DNA follows: TGTGCCAGCAGTTTTTCGGGAAACGGCTACACCTTC. Protein sequence: CASSFSGNGYTF. The rearrangement links TRBV28 to TRBJ1-2; D is uncertain. The CDR3 sequence is 12 residues long. Germline CDR1 and CDR2: MDHEN and SYDVKM. Deletions cut 3 bases from V and 8 bases from J, with 10 bases between.

The gene calls are TRBV5-4 and TRBJ2-1; 9 positions agree with TRBD2. The germline V gene encodes CDR1 SGHNT and CDR2 YYREEE (reference sequence). With 1 base clipped from V and 7 bases from J, the junction kept 6 bases outside the gene matches. The CDR3 runs to 15 residues. The DNA of the CDR3 is TGTGCCAGCAGCTTGAAGAGCGGGGGGCCTAATGAGCAGTTCTTC. This codes for CASSLKSGGPNEQFF.

This clone was observed a single time. The chain links TRBV4-1 to TRBJ2-1; 9 bases agree with TRBD2. This CDR3 contains 16 residues. Trimming removed 2 bases from V and 6 bases from J; junction bases left unmatched: 8. Germline V gives CDR1 MGHRA, CDR2 YSYEKL. The CDR3 spells CASSQPVETSGNEQFF. Written as DNA, the CDR3 is TGCGCCAGCAGCCAACCTGTCGAGACTAGCGGCAATGAGCAGTTCTTC.

This chain links TRBV18 with TRBJ1-4, with 7 bases identical to TRBD1. The germline gives CDR1 KGHSH, CDR2 LQKENI. V trimming: 5 bases; J trimming: 4 bases; junction bases outside the gene matches: 7. The CDR3 consists of 15 residues. Here the CDR3 reads CASSSTGVGNEKLFF. The CDR3 bases are TGTGCCAGCTCATCAACAGGGGTTGGTAATGAAAAACTGTTTTTT. Filled out from reference TRBV18 and TRBJ1-4, the complete variable domain reads NAGVMQNPRHLVRRRGQEARLRCSPMKGHSHVYWYRQLPEEGLKFMVYLQKENIIDESGMPKERFSAEFPKEGPSILRIQQVVRGDSAAYFCASSSTGVGNEKLFFGSGTQLSVL.

This clone was seen a single time. The CDR3 nucleotides are TGTGCCAGCAGTTTAGTGTTTACAGGGGTAAGAGCTTTCTTT. It is translated as CASSLVFTGVRAFF. The chain is built from TRBV28 and TRBJ1-1; 7 bases line up with TRBD1. This CDR3 comprises 14 residues. With 2 bases clipped from V and 10 bases from J, the junction kept 10 bases outside the gene matches. The germline CDR1 and CDR2 sequences are MDHEN and SYDVKM. The full variable domain, completed using reference TRBV28 and TRBJ1-1, is DVKVTQSSRYLVKRTGEKVFLECVQDMDHENMFWYRQDPGLGLRLIYFSYDVKMKEKGDIPEGYSVSREKKERFSLILESASTNQTSMYLCASSLVFTGVRAFFGQGTRLTVV.

This chain uses TRBV5-6 with TRBJ1-4; unclear D gene. V was clipped by 2 bases and J by 7 bases, with 9 bases between them. CDR1 SGHDT and CDR2 YYEEEE come from the germline V gene. This CDR3 spans 13 amino acids. CDR3 bases: TGTGCCAGCAGCTTTGCCCGAGGTGAAAAACTGTTTTTT. Translating it yields CASSFARGEKLFF.

The chain links TRBV2 to TRBJ1-2; D gene unclear. In germline, CDR1 is SNHLY, CDR2 FYNNEI. This CDR3 spans 15 amino acids. Trimming took 6 bases from V and 0 from J, leaving 14 bases between them. The CDR3 DNA sequence: TGTGCCAGCAGCCCGAACCGGGGTTCTAACTATGGCTACACCTTC. This gives the protein CASSPNRGSNYGYTF.

The rearrangement joins TRBV19 to TRBJ2-6; D is possibly TRBD2 (6 bases). The CDR3 has 17 amino acids. CDR1 is LNHDA and CDR2 is SQIVND in the germline V gene (reference sequence). Deletions cut 3 bases from V and 2 bases from J, with 14 bases between. The CDR3 is CASSIAWGRPGANVLTF. The CDR3 region has the DNA TGTGCCAGTAGTATCGCGTGGGGGAGGCCTGGGGCCAACGTCCTGACTTTC.

V gene TRBV12-3 or TRBV12-4 combines with J gene TRBJ2-5; D is unclear. This CDR3 comprises 13 residues. V was trimmed by 6 bases and J by 2 bases, leaving 10 bases between them. In DNA, the CDR3 is TGTGCCAGCAGCCTCGGAGATCAAGAGACCCAGTACTTC. Translating it yields CASSLGDQETQYF.

The chain uses TRBV15 and TRBJ2-1; 12 bases map to TRBD2. Trimming removed 0 bases from V and 7 bases from J; junction bases left unmatched: 13. The CDR3 spans 19 residues. Germline lookup yields CDR1 LNHNV and CDR2 YYDKDF (reference sequence). The CDR3 sequence: CATSRETSGSWGVGNEQFF. The CDR3 region has the DNA TGTGCCACCAGCAGAGAGACTAGCGGGAGTTGGGGCGTGGGGAATGAGCAGTTCTTC.

The chain joins TRBV2 to TRBJ2-7; no clear D. The CDR3 spans 12 residues. V was trimmed by 7 bases and J by 5 bases, leaving 12 bases between them. The germline CDR1 and CDR2 sequences are SNHLY and FYNNEI. DNA for the CDR3: TGTGCCAGCACCCCTAGTTCGAACGAGCAGTACTTC. Its protein is CASTPSSNEQYF.

V and J are TRBV29-1 and TRBJ1-4; D gene uncertain. The length of the CDR3 is 12 residues. The V and J ends lost 4 bases and 5 bases respectively, with 8 bases between them. Germline V gene lookup returns CDR1 SQVTM and CDR2 ANQGSEA. The CDR3 DNA reads TGCAGCGTTGGGGCCGTCAATGAAAAACTGTTTTTT. Its translation is CSVGAVNEKLFF.

V and J are TRBV7-8 and TRBJ1-4; unclear D gene. CDR1 and CDR2 (germline): SGHVS, FQNEAQ. The CDR3 covers 14 residues. V lost 5 bases and J 10 bases, leaving 17 bases between the germline ends. The CDR3: CASSKNLPAGKLFF. In nucleotides, the CDR3 is TGTGCCAGCAGCAAAAACCTCCCCGCGGGAAAACTGTTTTTT.

V gene TRBV9 combines with J gene TRBJ1-6; the D gene is possibly TRBD1 (5 bases). Looked up from germline, CDR1 is SGDLS and CDR2 is YYNGEE. CDR3 length: 16 amino acids. V was shortened by 3 bases and J by 8 bases, with 18 bases between the two germline ends. The CDR3 DNA follows: TGTGCCAGCAGCGCCCTGGACACAAACGCACATTCACCCCTCCACTTT. Encoded protein: CASSALDTNAHSPLHF. Based on the CDR3 plus reference TRBV9 and TRBJ1-6, the full variable domain is DSGVTQTPKHLITATGQRVTLRCSPRSGDLSVYWYQQSLDQGLQFLIQYYNGEERAKGNILERFSAQQFPDLHSELNLSSLELGDSALYFCASSALDTNAHSPLHFGNGTRLTVT.

As to this clone: The junction shows a germline mismatch at one end, possibly a read error. The J gene is TRBJ1-2, the V gene TRBV19; TRBD1 matches 7 bases. The CDR3 runs to 13 residues. From germline, CDR1 is LNHDA and CDR2 SQIVND (reference sequence). The chain's CDR3 is CASSPGTERRVNF. CDR3 nucleotides: TGTGCCAGTAGTCCCGGGACAGAACGCCGAGTCAACTTC.

The chain recombines TRBV12-3 or TRBV12-4 with TRBJ2-1; no definite D call. The V end was cut by 2 bases, the J end by 9 bases, with 8 bases between. This CDR3 is 12 amino acids long. CDR3 sequence (DNA): TGTGCCAGCAGTTTAAATCGCGCTGAGCAGTTCTTC. It yields the protein CASSLNRAEQFF.